The 7 T cell receptor beta chains presented below share a single source sample, sequenced in a study of blood T cell repertoires in COVID-19. TCRdb keeps only in-frame clones here, not all; method: immunoSEQ multiplex PCR. This table has under 350,000 clones, approximately 90% appearing once. The sample comprised peripheral blood. The receptors originated from a man aged 35-49 years with acute or convalescent COVID-19.

This clone was seen once. In DNA, the CDR3 is TGTGCCAGCAGTGAAGGAGGATATAGCAATCAGCCCCAGCATTTT. Its translation: CASSEGGYSNQPQHF. The chain joins TRBV25-1 to TRBJ1-5; no definite D call. Germline V gives CDR1 MGHDK, CDR2 SYGVNS. The CDR3 has 15 residues. The V end was cut by 2 bases, the J end by 0 bases, with 8 bases between.

V gene TRBV6-5 combines with J gene TRBJ1-2; D unresolved. The V end lost 5 bases, the J end lost 1 base, and 8 bases lay between the germline ends. The CDR3 covers 13 residues. Germline-derived CDR1 and CDR2 are MNHEY and SVGAGI. DNA for the CDR3: TGTGCCAGCAGTCCTCGACTTAACTATGGCTACACCTTC. Protein sequence: CASSPRLNYGYTF.

This clone occurred once. The genes are TRBV29-1 and TRBJ1-1, with 7 nucleotides matching TRBD1. V lost 7 bases and J lost 1; bases outside the gene matches: 6. This CDR3 has 13 residues. CDR1 SQVTM and CDR2 ANQGSEA come from the germline V gene. The DNA of the CDR3 is TGCAGCGCCCGGACAGGCAGGAACACTGAAGCTTTCTTT. Protein product: CSARTGRNTEAFF.

The V gene is TRBV18, the J gene TRBJ2-2; D possibly corresponds to TRBD1 (6 bases). The length of the CDR3 is 14 residues. Trimming shortened V by 3 bases and J by 6 bases, and 11 bases separated the two germline ends. Per the germline V gene, CDR1 is KGHSH and CDR2 is LQKENI. The CDR3 sequence is CASSPLDSPGELFF. CDR3 bases: TGTGCCAGCTCACCCCTGGACAGCCCCGGGGAGCTGTTTTTT. Drawing the rest from reference TRBV18 and TRBJ2-2, the complete variable domain is NAGVMQNPRHLVRRRGQEARLRCSPMKGHSHVYWYRQLPEEGLKFMVYLQKENIIDESGMPKERFSAEFPKEGPSILRIQQVVRGDSAAYFCASSPLDSPGELFFGEGSRLTVL.

V and J are TRBV5-1 and TRBJ1-1, with TRBD1 matching 10 bases. This CDR3 contains 13 residues. CDR1 and CDR2 from the germline V gene are SGHRS and YFSETQ. After removal of 5 bases from V and 4 bases from J, the junction contained 2 bases not matched to a gene. The CDR3 nucleotides read TGCGCCAGCAGGCGGACAGGGGGCACTGAAGCTTTCTTT. Its translation is CASRRTGGTEAFF.

This clone was seen a single time. This rearrangement joins TRBV27 to TRBJ2-1; possible D gene TRBD1, 6 bases. There are 12 residues in the CDR3. V lost 8 bases to trimming and J lost 2 bases, with 7 bases between them. The germline V gene encodes CDR1 MNHEY and CDR2 SMNVEV (reference sequence). CDR3 in DNA: TGTGCCAGCGGGGGCACCTACAATGAGCAGTTCTTC. Translated, it gives CASGGTYNEQFF.

This sequence joins TRBV9 and TRBJ1-6, with a weak D call TRBD1 (5 bases). V lost 3 bases and J lost 8, with 15 bases in between. The CDR3 covers 15 residues. Germline CDR1 is SGDLS and CDR2 is YYNGEE. Here the CDR3 reads CASSANVQGDSPLHF. CDR3 nucleotide sequence: TGTGCCAGCAGCGCCAACGTCCAAGGGGATTCACCCCTCCACTTT.